This T cell receptor (beta chain) was retrieved from a study of control samples from healthy donors and cancer patients. TCRdb's table, derived via immunoSEQ multiplex PCR, lists solely in-frame clones and lacks some. Of 45,000 to 55,000 clones in the sample, roughly 95% are singletons; the top ten hold approximately 2.2%. This CDR3 is built from 14 residues. V lost 3 bases, J lost 3 bases, and 12 bases lay in between. Germline CDR1 is DFQATT and CDR2 is SNEGSKA (reference sequence). The sequenced sample was blood. V gene TRBV20-1 combines with J gene TRBJ1-5; possible D gene TRBD1, 5 bases. The clonotype originates from a man under 40 in good health. CDR3 sequence (DNA): TGCAGTGCTAGTTCGGGACCTCTCAATCAGCCCCAGCATTTT. This sequence encodes CSASSGPLNQPQHF.